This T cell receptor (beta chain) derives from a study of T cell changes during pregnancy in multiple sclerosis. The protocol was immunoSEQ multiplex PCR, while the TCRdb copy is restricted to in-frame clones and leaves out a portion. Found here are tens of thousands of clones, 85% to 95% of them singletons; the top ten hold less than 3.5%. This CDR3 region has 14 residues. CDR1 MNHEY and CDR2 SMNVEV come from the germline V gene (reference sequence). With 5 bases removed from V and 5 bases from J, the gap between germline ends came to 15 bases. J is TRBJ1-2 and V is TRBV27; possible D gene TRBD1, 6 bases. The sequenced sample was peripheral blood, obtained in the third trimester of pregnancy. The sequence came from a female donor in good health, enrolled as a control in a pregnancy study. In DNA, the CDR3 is TGTGCCAGCAGTCCCGGGACACGGTTTTATGGCTACACCTTC. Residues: CASSPGTRFYGYTF.